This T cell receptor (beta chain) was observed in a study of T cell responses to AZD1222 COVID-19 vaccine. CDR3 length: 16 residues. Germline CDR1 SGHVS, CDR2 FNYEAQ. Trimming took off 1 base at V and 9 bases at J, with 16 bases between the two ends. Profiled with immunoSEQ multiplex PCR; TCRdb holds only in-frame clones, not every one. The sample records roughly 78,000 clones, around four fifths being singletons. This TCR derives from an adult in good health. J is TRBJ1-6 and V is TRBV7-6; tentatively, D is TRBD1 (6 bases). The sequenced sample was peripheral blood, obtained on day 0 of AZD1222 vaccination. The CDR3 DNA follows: TGTGCCAGCAGCTTAGGGGGTCAGGGGATCAGTTCACCCCTCCACTTT. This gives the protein CASSLGGQGISSPLHF.